These T cell receptor beta chains were read from a single sample in a study of CD8+ T cells in alopecia areata. Profiled with immunoSEQ multiplex PCR; TCRdb holds only in-frame clones, not every one. This sample has about 99,000 clones, with approximately 52% found just once. The sequencing sample was made of CD4+ T cells sorted from blood. Receptors were obtained from a human donor in good health. The CDR3 runs from the conserved cysteine through the conserved F or W. D genes are given only for firm matches. Some rows mark clone size as missing; the rest say once, few, many or name a class of expanded clone.

CDR3aa: CASSFGTRGNEQFF
CDR3nt: TGTGCCAGCAGCTTCGGGACTAGGGGTAATGAGCAGTTCTTC
v_gene: TRBV5-4
d_gene: TRBD2
j_gene: TRBJ2-1
abundance: NA

CDR3aa: CASSVDPTWDEQYF
CDR3nt: TGTGCCAGCAGCGTCGACCCTACGTGGGATGAGCAGTACTTC
v_gene: TRBV2
d_gene: NA
j_gene: TRBJ2-7
abundance: NA

CDR3aa: CASSERGQGEAFF
CDR3nt: TGTGCCAGCAGTGAGAGGGGGCAAGGTGAAGCTTTCTTT
v_gene: TRBV25-1
d_gene: TRBD1
j_gene: TRBJ1-1
abundance: NA

CDR3aa: CAWSQDSNNQPQHF
CDR3nt: TGTGCCTGGAGTCAGGACAGTAACAATCAGCCCCAGCATTTT
v_gene: TRBV30
d_gene: NA
j_gene: TRBJ1-5
abundance: many

CDR3aa: CASREQTASYEQYF
CDR3nt: TGTGCCAGCCGGGAACAGACGGCGTCCTACGAGCAGTACTTC
v_gene: TRBV18
d_gene: NA
j_gene: TRBJ2-7
abundance: NA

CDR3aa: CASSLGGARGGSPLHF
CDR3nt: TGTGCCAGCAGTTTAGGGGGCGCCAGGGGGGGTTCACCCCTCCACTTT
v_gene: TRBV27
d_gene: TRBD1
j_gene: TRBJ1-6
abundance: NA

CDR3aa: CASSQVPGPRADTQYF
CDR3nt: TGCGCCAGCAGCCAAGTTCCAGGGCCACGTGCAGATACGCAGTATTTT
v_gene: TRBV4-3
d_gene: NA
j_gene: TRBJ2-3
abundance: NA

CDR3aa: CAADSPSSGANVLTF
CDR3nt: TGTGCCGCCGACTCTCCGAGCTCTGGGGCCAACGTCCTGACTTTC
v_gene: TRBV2
d_gene: NA
j_gene: TRBJ2-6
abundance: few

CDR3aa: CASSQGAGGVLLGNTGELFF
CDR3nt: TGCGCCAGCAGCCAAGGAGCAGGGGGTGTACTATTAGGAAACACCGGGGAGCTGTTTTTT
v_gene: TRBV4-3
d_gene: TRBD1
j_gene: TRBJ2-2
abundance: few

CDR3aa: CASSILYNPGVHGYTF
CDR3nt: TGTGCCAGCAGCATACTATACAACCCAGGGGTACATGGCTACACCTTC
v_gene: TRBV11-2
d_gene: NA
j_gene: TRBJ1-2
abundance: NA

CDR3aa: CASSSVTGGLAAFF
CDR3nt: TGTGCCAGCAGCTCCGTGACAGGAGGCCTGGCGGCTTTCTTT
v_gene: TRBV7-6
d_gene: NA
j_gene: TRBJ1-1
abundance: NA

CDR3aa: CAWAEGLSGNTIYF
CDR3nt: TGTGCCTGGGCGGAGGGTCTCTCTGGAAACACCATATATTTT
v_gene: TRBV30
d_gene: NA
j_gene: TRBJ1-3
abundance: NA

CDR3aa: CSASITYGYTF
CDR3nt: TGCAGTGCGTCGATTACCTATGGCTACACCTTC
v_gene: TRBV20-1
d_gene: NA
j_gene: TRBJ1-2
abundance: once

CDR3aa: CASRPRGLTDTQYF
CDR3nt: TGTGCCAGCAGACCCCGCGGACTCACAGATACGCAGTATTTT
v_gene: TRBV6-5
d_gene: NA
j_gene: TRBJ2-3
abundance: NA

CDR3aa: CASSVAYGDNGYTF
CDR3nt: TGTGCCAGCAGCGTAGCTTACGGGGACAATGGCTACACCTTC
v_gene: TRBV9
d_gene: NA
j_gene: TRBJ1-2
abundance: NA

CDR3aa: CASSASPAGRLFF
CDR3nt: TGTGCCAGCAGTGCGTCGCCAGCAGGAAGGCTGTTTTTT
v_gene: TRBV2
d_gene: NA
j_gene: TRBJ2-2
abundance: NA

CDR3aa: CASSSSGGRETQYF
CDR3nt: TGTGCCAGTAGTTCCAGCGGGGGGAGAGAGACCCAGTACTTC
v_gene: TRBV19
d_gene: TRBD2
j_gene: TRBJ2-5
abundance: NA

CDR3aa: CASSPPRLAGVNNEQFF
CDR3nt: TGCGCCAGCAGCCCCCCCCGACTAGCGGGGGTCAACAATGAGCAGTTCTTC
v_gene: TRBV5-1
d_gene: TRBD2
j_gene: TRBJ2-1
abundance: NA

CDR3aa: CSVEGSSYNEQFF
CDR3nt: TGCAGCGTTGAAGGGAGCTCCTACAATGAGCAGTTCTTC
v_gene: TRBV29-1
d_gene: NA
j_gene: TRBJ2-1
abundance: NA

CDR3aa: CASSSGQGYHEQYF
CDR3nt: TGTGCCAGCAGCTCTGGACAGGGGTATCACGAGCAGTACTTC
v_gene: TRBV7-2
d_gene: TRBD1
j_gene: TRBJ2-7
abundance: NA

CDR3aa: CASSLRVASGGASLKTQYF
CDR3nt: TGTGCCAGCAGCTTAAGGGTGGCTAGCGGGGGGGCCTCTCTGAAGACCCAGTACTTC
v_gene: TRBV7-2
d_gene: TRBD2
j_gene: TRBJ2-5
abundance: NA

CDR3aa: CASSGGAKNIQYF
CDR3nt: TGTGCCAGCAGCGGGGGGGCCAAAAACATTCAGTACTTC
v_gene: TRBV6-4
d_gene: TRBD2
j_gene: TRBJ2-4
abundance: few

CDR3aa: CASSSSAEPFHGYTF
CDR3nt: TGTGCCAGCAGTTCCTCAGCCGAGCCCTTTCATGGCTACACCTTC
v_gene: TRBV28
d_gene: NA
j_gene: TRBJ1-2
abundance: NA

CDR3aa: CASSLVRGSNTEAFF
CDR3nt: TGTGCCAGCAGCTTAGTTCGGGGGAGTAACACTGAAGCTTTCTTT
v_gene: TRBV7-2
d_gene: NA
j_gene: TRBJ1-1
abundance: few

CDR3aa: CASSHPRELYSNQPQHF
CDR3nt: TGCGCCAGCAGCCACCCTCGGGAGTTATATAGCAATCAGCCCCAGCATTTT
v_gene: TRBV5-1
d_gene: NA
j_gene: TRBJ1-5
abundance: few

CDR3aa: CASSLSGVPSTDTQYF
CDR3nt: TGTGCCAGCAGTTTATCCGGGGTACCTAGCACAGATACGCAGTATTTT
v_gene: TRBV28
d_gene: NA
j_gene: TRBJ2-3
abundance: NA

CDR3aa: CASSSGGGPRGDTQYF
CDR3nt: TGTGCCAGCAGCTCTGGCGGGGGCCCCCGGGGAGATACGCAGTATTTT
v_gene: TRBV7-2
d_gene: NA
j_gene: TRBJ2-3
abundance: NA

CDR3aa: CASSWGLHKDTIYF
CDR3nt: TGTGCCAGCAGCTGGGGACTACATAAGGACACCATATATTTT
v_gene: TRBV11-2
d_gene: NA
j_gene: TRBJ1-3
abundance: NA

CDR3aa: CASSHSGTSGGISTDTQYF
CDR3nt: TGTGCCAGCAGCCACTCCGGGACTAGCGGGGGGATTAGCACAGATACGCAGTATTTT
v_gene: TRBV4-2
d_gene: TRBD2
j_gene: TRBJ2-3
abundance: NA

CDR3aa: CATSREGSFGYGYTF
CDR3nt: TGTGCCACCAGCAGAGAGGGGAGTTTTGGCTATGGCTACACCTTC
v_gene: TRBV15
d_gene: NA
j_gene: TRBJ1-2
abundance: NA

CDR3aa: CASSYPDPVAQHF
CDR3nt: TGTGCCAGCAGTTACCCCGACCCTGTTGCCCAGCATTTT
v_gene: TRBV6-6
d_gene: NA
j_gene: TRBJ1-5
abundance: NA

CDR3aa: CASSSFRPQHF
CDR3nt: TGTGCCAGCAGCTCGTTCAGGCCCCAGCATTTT
v_gene: TRBV5-6
d_gene: NA
j_gene: TRBJ1-5
abundance: NA

CDR3aa: CASSKTRQETQYF
CDR3nt: TGTGCCAGCAGCAAGACTAGGCAAGAGACCCAGTACTTC
v_gene: TRBV7-8
d_gene: NA
j_gene: TRBJ2-5
abundance: NA

CDR3aa: CASSPILAGATDTQYF
CDR3nt: TGTGCCAGCAGCCCGATACTAGCGGGGGCGACAGATACGCAGTATTTT
v_gene: TRBV7-9
d_gene: TRBD2
j_gene: TRBJ2-3
abundance: NA

CDR3aa: CASSAGTSKETQYF
CDR3nt: TGTGCCAGCAGCGCTGGGACTAGCAAAGAGACCCAGTACTTC
v_gene: TRBV7-6
d_gene: TRBD2
j_gene: TRBJ2-5
abundance: NA

CDR3aa: CAWAPGSLAATNEKLFF
CDR3nt: TGTGCCTGGGCCCCGGGGAGTCTAGCGGCAACTAATGAAAAACTGTTTTTT
v_gene: TRBV30
d_gene: NA
j_gene: TRBJ1-4
abundance: NA

CDR3aa: CASSPQGNQPQHF
CDR3nt: TGTGCCAGCAGCCCTCAGGGGAATCAGCCCCAGCATTTT
v_gene: TRBV6-5
d_gene: NA
j_gene: TRBJ1-5
abundance: few

CDR3aa: CASSHDPAIQYF
CDR3nt: TGTGCCAGCAGCCACGACCCCGCCATTCAGTACTTC
v_gene: TRBV14
d_gene: NA
j_gene: TRBJ2-4
abundance: many

CDR3aa: CASSFSGLQETQYF
CDR3nt: TGTGCCAGCAGCTTTTCGGGACTACAAGAGACCCAGTACTTC
v_gene: TRBV11-2
d_gene: TRBD2
j_gene: TRBJ2-5
abundance: NA

CDR3aa: CASSLVGNQPQHF
CDR3nt: TGTGCCAGCAGCTTAGTTGGCAATCAGCCCCAGCATTTT
v_gene: TRBV7-8
d_gene: NA
j_gene: TRBJ1-5
abundance: NA

CDR3aa: CASSPWTGGTYGYTF
CDR3nt: TGTGCCAGCAGTCCGTGGACAGGGGGAACCTATGGCTACACCTTC
v_gene: TRBV28
d_gene: TRBD1
j_gene: TRBJ1-2
abundance: NA

CDR3aa: CASSTGLGGTQYF
CDR3nt: TGTGCCAGCAGCACGGGACTAGGGGGGACCCAGTACTTC
v_gene: TRBV9
d_gene: TRBD2
j_gene: TRBJ2-5
abundance: NA

CDR3aa: CASSYGGGRNSPLHF
CDR3nt: TGTGCCAGCAGTTACGGGGGGGGAAGGAATTCACCCCTCCACTTT
v_gene: TRBV6-5
d_gene: NA
j_gene: TRBJ1-6
abundance: NA

CDR3aa: CAWYTQGSGEQYF
CDR3nt: TGTGCCTGGTACACTCAGGGTTCGGGCGAGCAGTACTTC
v_gene: TRBV30
d_gene: NA
j_gene: TRBJ2-7
abundance: NA

CDR3aa: CASSFQGGNTEAFF
CDR3nt: TGTGCCAGCAGCTTTCAGGGAGGGAACACTGAAGCTTTCTTT
v_gene: TRBV11-2
d_gene: NA
j_gene: TRBJ1-1
abundance: once

CDR3aa: CSVGDSMNTEAFF
CDR3nt: TGCAGCGTGGGGGACAGCATGAACACTGAAGCTTTCTTT
v_gene: TRBV29-1
d_gene: TRBD1
j_gene: TRBJ1-1
abundance: few

CDR3aa: CASRIGLYNEQFF
CDR3nt: TGTGCCAGCAGGATCGGCCTATACAATGAGCAGTTCTTC
v_gene: TRBV2
d_gene: NA
j_gene: TRBJ2-1
abundance: NA

CDR3aa: CAWMAGSLKAFF
CDR3nt: TGTGCCTGGATGGCAGGCTCTCTCAAAGCTTTCTTT
v_gene: TRBV30
d_gene: NA
j_gene: TRBJ1-1
abundance: NA